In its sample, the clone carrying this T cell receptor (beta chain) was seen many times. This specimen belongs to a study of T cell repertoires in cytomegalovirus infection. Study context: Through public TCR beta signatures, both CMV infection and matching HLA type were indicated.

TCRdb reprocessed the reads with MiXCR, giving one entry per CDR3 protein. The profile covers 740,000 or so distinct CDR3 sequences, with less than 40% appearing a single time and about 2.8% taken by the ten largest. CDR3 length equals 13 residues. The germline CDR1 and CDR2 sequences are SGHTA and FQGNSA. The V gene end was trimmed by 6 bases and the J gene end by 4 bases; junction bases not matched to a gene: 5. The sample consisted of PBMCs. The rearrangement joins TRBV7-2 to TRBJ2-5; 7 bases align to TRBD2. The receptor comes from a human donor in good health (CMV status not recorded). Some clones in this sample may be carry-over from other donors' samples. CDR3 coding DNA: TGTGCCAGCAGACCCGCGGGGGTAGAGACCCAGTACTTC. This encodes CASRPAGVETQYF.